This section outlines one TCR beta chain sequence together with its context. This record belongs to a study of control samples from healthy donors and cancer patients. Losses at the gene ends were 4 bases for V and 4 bases for J; bases not matched to a gene: 4. The CDR3 is made up of 15 amino acids. CDR1 and CDR2 from the germline V gene are MNHEY and SMNVEV (reference sequence). Repertoires were generated with immunoSEQ multiplex PCR, while TCRdb's copy carries only in-frame clones and drops some. The sample lists 55,000 to 75,000 clones; roughly 86% were seen once. V and J are TRBV27 and TRBJ2-1, with TRBD1 matching 10 bases. The source is a woman aged 45-60 years with head and neck cancer. Source material: PBMCs. In DNA form, the CDR3 reads TGTGCCAGCAGTTCGGACAGGGGGTCTTACAATGAGCAGTTCTTC. It specifies CASSSDRGSYNEQFF.